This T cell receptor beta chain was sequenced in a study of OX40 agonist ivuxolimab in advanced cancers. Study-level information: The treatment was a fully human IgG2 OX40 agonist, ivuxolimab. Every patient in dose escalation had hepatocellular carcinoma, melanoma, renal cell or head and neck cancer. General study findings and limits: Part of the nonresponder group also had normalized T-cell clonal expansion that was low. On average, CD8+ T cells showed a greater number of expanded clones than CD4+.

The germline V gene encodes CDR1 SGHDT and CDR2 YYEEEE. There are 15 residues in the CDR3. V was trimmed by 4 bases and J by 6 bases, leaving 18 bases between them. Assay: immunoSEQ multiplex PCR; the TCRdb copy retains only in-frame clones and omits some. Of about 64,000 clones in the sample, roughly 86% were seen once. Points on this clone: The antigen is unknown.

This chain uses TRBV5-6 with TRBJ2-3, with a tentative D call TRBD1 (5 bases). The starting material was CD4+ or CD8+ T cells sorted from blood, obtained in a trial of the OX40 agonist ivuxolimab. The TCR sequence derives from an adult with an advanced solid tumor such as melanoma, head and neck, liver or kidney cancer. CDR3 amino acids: CASSPLIGVLDTQYF. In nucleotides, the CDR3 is TGTGCCAGCAGCCCGTTGATAGGGGTTCTCGATACGCAGTATTTT.